This is a list of T cell receptor beta chains from one sample in a study of OX40 agonist ivuxolimab in advanced cancers. Clones were read by immunoSEQ multiplex PCR, and TCRdb kept only the in-frame ones, dropping some. Counted here are 45,000 or so clones, roughly 90% occurring once; the ten biggest clones make up roughly 8.4%. The specimen comprised CD4+ or CD8+ T cells sorted from blood, sampled in a trial of the OX40 agonist ivuxolimab. The receptors here all came from an adult with an advanced solid tumor such as melanoma, head and neck, liver or kidney cancer. Each CDR3 is given without its conserved first and last residue. D genes are given only for firm matches.

CDR3aa: ASSPMTGGQETQY
d_gene: TRBD1
v_gene: TRBV27

CDR3aa: ASSLDSYNEQF
d_gene: -
v_gene: TRBV5-4

CDR3aa: AWSTGGGNEQF
d_gene: -
v_gene: TRBV30

CDR3aa: AWRQGARNTIY
d_gene: TRBD1
v_gene: TRBV30

CDR3aa: ASRLADPMADTQY
d_gene: -
v_gene: TRBV12-2

CDR3aa: ASSVGLGPGGETQY
d_gene: TRBD2
v_gene: TRBV5-4

CDR3aa: ASSSPTGAETQY
d_gene: TRBD1
v_gene: TRBV5-4

CDR3aa: ASSPLRGLAGGPYEQY
d_gene: TRBD2
v_gene: TRBV18

CDR3aa: SVLAGGVGSLNEQF
d_gene: TRBD2
v_gene: TRBV29-1

CDR3aa: ATSRARGLAGGPDTQY
d_gene: TRBD2
v_gene: TRBV15

CDR3aa: ASSYPGVGADVLT
d_gene: -
v_gene: TRBV6-6

CDR3aa: ASRLGRYRDSTYEQY
d_gene: -
v_gene: TRBV12-2

CDR3aa: ASSSGLAGVSEQF
d_gene: TRBD2
v_gene: TRBV7-7

CDR3aa: ASGWGLRPQH
d_gene: -
v_gene: TRBV6-1

CDR3aa: ASSQANGGAQETQY
d_gene: -
v_gene: TRBV4-2

CDR3aa: ASSLSVGSGNTIY
d_gene: -
v_gene: TRBV5-1

CDR3aa: ASSLRLGTGAPGANVLT
d_gene: TRBD1
v_gene: TRBV5-4

CDR3aa: ARSLGPRQSLAKNIQY
d_gene: -
v_gene: TRBV7-5